The clone carrying this T cell receptor beta chain has more than one count but fewer than ten. The antigen remains undetermined. Germline V gene data show CDR1 as MGHDK and CDR2 as SYGVNS. CDR3 length: 12 residues. V lost 4 bases and J lost 11; bases outside the gene matches: 5. This sample is part of a study of cytomegalovirus exposure and HLA in healthy donors. Whole-study findings and limits: Among TCR beta chains of equal frequency, HLA-associated ones were more clonally expanded in a later analysis. Several V segments, TRBV6-2 and TRBV6-3 among them, could not be told apart and were dropped.

Primers for the PCR totalled 60 Vbeta and 13 Jbeta. TCRdb's table, derived via immunoSEQ multiplex PCR, lists solely in-frame clones and lacks some. The sample carries 85,000 to 130,000 clones, 76% recorded once. This chain connects TRBV25-1 to TRBJ1-1, with 9 bases that match TRBD1. Sequencing used PBMCs. The TCR comes from a woman aged 45-60 years in good health and CMV-seropositive. The CDR3 spells CASSGGTGYAFF. In DNA, the CDR3 is TGTGCCAGCAGTGGGGGGACAGGGTACGCTTTCTTT.